Below, 8 T cell receptor beta chains from the same sample are listed, as sequenced in a study of OX40 agonist ivuxolimab in advanced cancers. TCRdb keeps only in-frame clones here, not all; method: immunoSEQ multiplex PCR. The sample lists 85,000 to 100,000 clones, around 94% occurring once. This material consisted of CD4+ or CD8+ T cells sorted from blood, taken in a trial of the OX40 agonist ivuxolimab. These receptors were collected from an adult with an advanced solid tumor such as melanoma, head and neck, liver or kidney cancer.

The rearrangement joins TRBV28 to TRBJ1-5; D is uncertain. V gave up 2 bases and J gave up 6 bases, with 5 bases separating them. The germline V gene has CDR1 MDHEN and CDR2 SYDVKM. The CDR3 totals 12 residues. This CDR3 is CASSLVSQPQHF. Written as DNA, the CDR3 is TGTGCCAGCAGTTTAGTGTCTCAGCCCCAGCATTTT.

The chain combines TRBV4-3 with TRBJ2-1, with 11 bases lining up with TRBD2. This CDR3 comprises 16 residues. V dropped 4 bases and J dropped 4; count of bases not matched to a gene: 6. The V gene's germline CDR1 is LGHNA and CDR2 YSLEER. The CDR3 region is CASSLDLAGGYNEQFF. For the CDR3, the DNA is TGCGCCAGCAGCCTTGACCTAGCGGGGGGTTACAATGAGCAGTTCTTC.

V gene TRBV6-6 combines with J gene TRBJ2-7; D uncertain. Trimming pared 2 bases from V and 4 bases from J, leaving 12 bases between. CDR3 length equals 14 residues. Germline lookup yields CDR1 MNHNY and CDR2 SVGAGI (reference sequence). The CDR3 region is CASSYGVHGYEQYV. In nucleotides, the CDR3 is TGTGCCAGCAGTTACGGGGTTCACGGGTACGAGCAGTACGTC.

The chain is built from TRBV6-6 and TRBJ1-2; TRBD1 is a possible D gene (6 bases). From germline, CDR1 is MNHNY and CDR2 SVGAGI (reference sequence). Trimming pared 6 bases from V and 4 bases from J, leaving 15 bases between. The CDR3 runs 14 residues. The CDR3 DNA is TGTGCCAGCAGCACACAGGGATTCGGCTATGGCTACACCTTC. This sequence encodes CASSTQGFGYGYTF.

V usage is TRBV25-1 and J usage is TRBJ2-1; D gene ambiguous. Trimming stripped 5 bases from V and 5 bases from J, with 16 bases between. The CDR3 sequence is 15 residues long. The germline CDR1 and CDR2 sequences are MGHDK and SYGVNS. The CDR3 reads CASSPLGKTHNEQFF. DNA of the CDR3: TGTGCCAGCAGTCCCCTGGGAAAAACGCACAATGAGCAGTTCTTC.

This chain links TRBV15 with TRBJ2-7; 8 bases align to TRBD2. The CDR3 is made up of 13 amino acids. V trimming: 5 bases; J trimming: 4 bases; junction bases outside the gene matches: 4. The germline V gene encodes CDR1 LNHNV and CDR2 YYDKDF (reference sequence). CDR3 region: CATSGGTRYEQYF. CDR3 bases: TGTGCCACCAGCGGCGGGACTAGATACGAGCAGTACTTC.

The V and J genes are TRBV10-3 and TRBJ2-1; 11 bases are a match to TRBD2. The V gene end was trimmed by 6 bases and the J gene end by 1 base; junction bases not matched to a gene: 17. Germline V gene lookup returns CDR1 ENHRY and CDR2 SYGVKD. The CDR3 has 20 amino acids. This CDR3 is CAIRERLAGGQIGSYNEQFF. DNA for the CDR3: TGTGCCATCAGGGAGAGATTAGCGGGGGGGCAAATTGGGTCCTACAATGAGCAGTTCTTC.

The chain carries TRBV7-8 and TRBJ2-7; D unclear. The ends were cut back, 5 bases at V and 6 bases at J, with 11 bases in the middle. The CDR3 sequence is 12 residues long. CDR1 is SGHVS and CDR2 is FQNEAQ in the germline V gene. CDR3 protein: CASSRAESEQYF. CDR3 nucleotides: TGTGCCAGCAGCCGGGCAGAATCCGAGCAGTACTTC.